Listed here are 28 T cell receptor beta chains from one sample, sequenced in a study of CXCR3-negative and CXCR3-positive naive CD8 T cells (dated by TCRdb to between 2018 and 2021). Results the study describes overall, beyond this receptor: Compared with CXCR3-negative naive cells, CXCR3-positive naive cells had TRB CDR3s with higher hydrophobicity (lower Kidera factor 4), lower energy, and higher strength and volume indices.

Their cognate antigens are unknown. Sequencing used a NextSeq 550. The Human TCR Profiling Kit (MiLaboratory) was used to make UMI-labeled 5' RACE TRB cDNA libraries. TCRdb reprocessed the reads, reporting each CDR3 protein sequence once and no DNA. The sample's clone listing holds about 150,000 distinct CDR3 sequences. Just under 0.5% of the sample is in the top ten clones. The specimen sequenced was naive CXCR3+ CD8+ T cells from blood. Explained via the paper, the cell subset or site label denotes: CD45RO-CCR7+CD27+CD95- naive CD8+ T cells expressing CXCR3 (TNR3+). These receptors all stem from a human donor in good health. Some clones in this sample may be carry-over from other donors' samples.

The chain has TRBV11-2 and TRBJ2-2; TCRdb's D call of TRBD1 is untestable without DNA. The CDR3 length is 17 residues. Germline V gene data show CDR1 as SGHAT and CDR2 as FQNNGV. The CDR3 sequence is CASSQSSRTGGTGELFF.

This chain joins TRBV20-1 and TRBJ2-1; TCRdb reports TRBD1, a call that lacks DNA to check it against. This CDR3 region has 18 residues. Germline V gene data show CDR1 as DFQATT and CDR2 as SNEGSKA (reference sequence). The CDR3 spells CSARDPRTGGSSYNEQFF.

The chain's CDR3 is CASSRTEDTEAFF. This rearrangement joins TRBV12-3 or TRBV12-4 to TRBJ1-1; TCRdb lists TRBD1, though no DNA is available to test this call. The CDR3 runs to 13 residues.

The chain has TRBV9 and TRBJ2-7; TCRdb calls TRBD1, which cannot be checked without DNA. This CDR3 is built from 14 residues. The germline gives CDR1 SGDLS, CDR2 YYNGEE. This CDR3 is CASSVGTAIYEQYF.

The chain couples TRBV29-1 to TRBJ2-1; TCRdb proposes TRBD2, but this gene call is untestable without DNA. Germline V gene data show CDR1 as SQVTM and CDR2 as ANQGSEA. The CDR3 runs to 15 residues. CDR3 region: CSLTQGPSSYNEQFF.

The chain carries TRBV29-1 and TRBJ2-1; TCRdb picks TRBD2, but there is no DNA to check that call. The CDR3 is made up of 14 amino acids. Germline CDR1 is SQVTM and CDR2 is ANQGSEA. CDR3 sequence reads: CSVRDSQRGNEQFF.

This chain connects TRBV5-6 to TRBJ2-5; lacking DNA, the TRBD1 call made by TCRdb goes unchecked. CDR1 is SGHDT and CDR2 is YYEEEE in the germline V gene. The CDR3 sequence is 16 residues long. This CDR3 is CASSLGAGGTAETQYF.

The rearrangement joins TRBV7-3 to TRBJ2-1. The CDR3 loop spans 13 amino acids. Per germline, CDR1 SGHTA and CDR2 FQGTGA. CDR3 amino acids: CASSFGTSNEQLF. Full variable domain (rest looked up from reference TRBV7-3 and TRBJ2-1): GAGVSQTPSNKVTEKGKYVELRCDPISGHTALYWYRQSLGQGPEFLIYFQGTGAADDSGLPNDRFFAVRPEGSVSTLKIQRTERGDSAVYLCASSFGTSNEQLFGPGTRLTVL.

CDR3 protein: CASSPGEGAGYTF. The chain recombines TRBV11-2 with TRBJ1-2; the TCRdb D gene call, TRBD1, has no DNA to confirm it. The CDR3 loop spans 13 amino acids. Germline V gene sequence: CDR1 SGHAT, CDR2 FQNNGV.

This rearrangement joins TRBV10-2 to TRBJ2-5; TCRdb reports TRBD2, a call that lacks DNA to check it against. The CDR3 is made up of 15 amino acids. Germline assignment: CDR1 WSHSY and CDR2 SAAADI. The CDR3 sequence: CASSEPSGDQETQCF.

The V call is TRBV6-2 or TRBV6-3, the J call TRBJ2-7; TCRdb calls TRBD1, which cannot be checked without DNA. The CDR3 is 13 amino acids. CDR1 and CDR2 (germline): MNHEY, SVGEGT. The CDR3 loop is CASSSGTGSEQYF.

CDR3 amino acids: CASSYSGGATYEQFF. The rearrangement joins TRBV7-6 to TRBJ2-1; the D gene TCRdb calls, TRBD1, cannot be checked with no DNA. From germline, CDR1 is SGHVS and CDR2 FNYEAQ. The CDR3 length is 15 residues.

This chain links TRBV7-9 with TRBJ1-4. CDR1 and CDR2 from the germline V gene are SEHNR and FQNEAQ (reference sequence). The CDR3 length is 12 residues. The CDR3 sequence: CASSILGEKLFF.

The V gene is TRBV6-1, the J gene TRBJ2-7; the TCRdb call, TRBD2, lacks DNA for checking. CDR1 MNHNS and CDR2 SASEGT come from the germline V gene. CDR3 length equals 16 residues. Here the CDR3 reads CASSEFVGASWGEQYF.

The chain employs TRBV20-1 and TRBJ2-7; TCRdb names TRBD1, which stays unverified in the absence of DNA. CDR1 and CDR2 from the germline V gene are DFQATT and SNEGSKA (reference sequence). The CDR3 covers 16 residues. The CDR3 sequence: CSAGPPSGTGTYEQYF.

The chain joins TRBV6-5 to TRBJ1-2; absent DNA, TCRdb's TRBD1 call cannot be checked. This CDR3 is 15 amino acids long. CDR1 and CDR2 (germline): MNHEY, SVGAGI. The CDR3 reads CASSYGQGINYGYTF.

The CDR3 reads CASSPWVYAYTF. V usage is TRBV7-7 and J usage is TRBJ1-2; the D call of TRBD1 rests on TCRdb alone, since no DNA is present to check it. Looked up from germline, CDR1 is SSHAT and CDR2 is FNYEAQ (reference sequence). The CDR3 loop spans 12 amino acids. The variable domain in full, with the rest retrieved from reference TRBV7-7 and TRBJ1-2, is GAGVSQSPRYKVTKRGQDVTLRCDPISSHATLYWYQQALGQGPEFLTYFNYEAQPDKSGLPSDRFSAERPEGSISTLTIQRTEQRDSAMYRCASSPWVYAYTFGSGTRLTVV.

Here the CDR3 reads CASSRLRREDTGELFF. The V and J genes are TRBV4-1 and TRBJ2-2; there is no DNA to check the TCRdb D call of TRBD2. Germline V gene data show CDR1 as MGHRA and CDR2 as YSYEKL. This CDR3 spans 16 amino acids.

The rearrangement links TRBV2 to TRBJ1-4. Germline assignment: CDR1 SNHLY and CDR2 FYNNEI. This CDR3 has 11 residues. CDR3 residues: CASRGDEKLFF.

The chain uses TRBV5-4 and TRBJ2-7. The CDR3 extends over 14 amino acids. Germline V gene sequence: CDR1 SGHNT, CDR2 YYREEE (reference sequence). The CDR3 sequence: CASSSPIRPYEQYF.

This rearrangement joins TRBV5-1 to TRBJ2-1; TCRdb designates TRBD1, a call that cannot be tested without DNA. Germline values: CDR1 SGHRS, CDR2 YFSETQ. CDR3 length equals 17 residues. This CDR3 reads CASSPEGQAGSYNEQFF.

CDR3 amino acids: CASSEWTGNSYEQYF. The chain recombines TRBV27 with TRBJ2-7; the D call of TRBD1 rests on TCRdb alone, since no DNA is present to check it. The CDR3 spans 15 residues. In germline, CDR1 is MNHEY, CDR2 SMNVEV (reference sequence).

The chain recombines TRBV7-8 with TRBJ2-7; TCRdb reports TRBD2, a call that lacks DNA to check it against. Per germline, CDR1 SGHVS and CDR2 FQNEAQ. The CDR3 has 16 amino acids. CDR3 sequence: CASSARTIPTPYEQYF. Full variable domain (rest looked up from reference TRBV7-8 and TRBJ2-7): GAGVSQSPRYKVAKRGQDVALRCDPISGHVSLFWYQQALGQGPEFLTYFQNEAQLDKSGLPSDRFFAERPEGSVSTLKIQRTQQEDSAVYLCASSARTIPTPYEQYFGPGTRLTVT.

The chain carries TRBV4-3 and TRBJ2-1. CDR1 is LGHNA, CDR2 YSLEER, per germline. CDR3 size: 16 residues. This CDR3 is CASSQDQGGSYNEQFF.

V and J are TRBV9 and TRBJ2-2; there is no DNA to check the TCRdb D call of TRBD1. Germline V CDR1 and CDR2: SGDLS, YYNGEE. This CDR3 has 15 amino acids. This CDR3 reads CASSETAKNTGELFF. Supplemented by reference TRBV9 and TRBJ2-2, the full variable domain reads DSGVTQTPKHLITATGQRVTLRCSPRSGDLSVYWYQQSLDQGLQFLIQYYNGEERAKGNILERFSAQQFPDLHSELNLSSLELGDSALYFCASSETAKNTGELFFGEGSRLTVL.

The chain joins TRBV20-1 to TRBJ2-7; there is no DNA to check the TCRdb D call of TRBD2. This CDR3 region has 15 residues. The germline V gene has CDR1 DFQATT and CDR2 SNEGSKA (reference sequence). CDR3 amino acids: CSAKPDGTPLYEQYF.

CDR3 amino acids: CASDLGTRGPNEQFF. The chain recombines TRBV19 with TRBJ2-1; TCRdb's D call, TRBD2, is unchecked because there is no DNA. CDR1 and CDR2 from the germline V gene are LNHDA and SQIVND (reference sequence). This CDR3 comprises 15 residues.

The genes are TRBV7-9 and TRBJ2-3; the TRBD1 assignment by TCRdb is unverifiable without DNA. Germline lookup yields CDR1 SEHNR and CDR2 FQNEAQ (reference sequence). This CDR3 spans 14 amino acids. CDR3 sequence: CASSSLQGPDTQYF.